Included here is one T cell receptor beta chain sequence, with context. The sample comes from a study of cytomegalovirus exposure and HLA in healthy donors. CDR3 length: 16 residues. The V gene lost 4 bases and the J gene lost 0 bases, with 17 bases spanning the gap. CDR1 and CDR2 from the germline V gene are SGHKS and YYEKEE (reference sequence). 13 Jbeta primers and 60 Vbeta primers were used for the PCR. Produced via immunoSEQ multiplex PCR; TCRdb's table is partial and in-frame only. The sample has around 94,000 clones, over 60% seen once. This rearrangement joins TRBV5-5 to TRBJ2-7, with a tentative D call TRBD2 (5 bases). The specimen was PBMCs. The TCR was taken from a man aged 30 to 45 in good health and CMV-seronegative. CDR3 DNA sequence: TGTGCCAGCAGCCCTTTTAGATCTGGGAGCTCCTACGAGCAGTACTTC. It specifies CASSPFRSGSSYEQYF. Variable domain in full (rest from reference TRBV5-5 and TRBJ2-7): DAGVTQSPTHLIKTRGQQVTLRCSPISGHKSVSWYQQVLGQGPQFIFQYYEKEERGRGNFPDRFSARQFPNYSSELNVNALLLGDSALYLCASSPFRSGSSYEQYFGPGTRLTVT.